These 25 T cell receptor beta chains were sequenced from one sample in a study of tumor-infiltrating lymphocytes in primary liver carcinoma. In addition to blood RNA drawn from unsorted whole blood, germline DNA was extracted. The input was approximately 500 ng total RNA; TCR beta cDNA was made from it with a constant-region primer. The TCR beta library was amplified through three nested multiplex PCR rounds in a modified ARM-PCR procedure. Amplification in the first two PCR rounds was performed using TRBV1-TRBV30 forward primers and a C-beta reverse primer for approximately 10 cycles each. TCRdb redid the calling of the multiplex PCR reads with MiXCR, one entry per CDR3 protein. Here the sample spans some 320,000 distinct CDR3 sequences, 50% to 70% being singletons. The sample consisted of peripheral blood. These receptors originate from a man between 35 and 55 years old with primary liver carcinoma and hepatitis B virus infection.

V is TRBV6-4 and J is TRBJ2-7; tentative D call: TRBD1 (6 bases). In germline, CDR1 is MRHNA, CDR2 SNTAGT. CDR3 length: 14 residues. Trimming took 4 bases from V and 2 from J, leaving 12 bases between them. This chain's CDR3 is CASSGRQVPYEQYF. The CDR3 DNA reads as TGTGCCAGCAGTGGGAGACAGGTTCCCTACGAGCAGTACTTC.

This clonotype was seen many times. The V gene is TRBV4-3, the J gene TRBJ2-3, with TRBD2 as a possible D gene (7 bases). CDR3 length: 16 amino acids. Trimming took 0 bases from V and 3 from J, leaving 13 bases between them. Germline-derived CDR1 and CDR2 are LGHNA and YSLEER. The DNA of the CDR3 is TGCGCCAGCAGCCAAGAGTTCAGGGGAGGGACAGATACGCAGTATTTT. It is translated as CASSQEFRGGTDTQYF.

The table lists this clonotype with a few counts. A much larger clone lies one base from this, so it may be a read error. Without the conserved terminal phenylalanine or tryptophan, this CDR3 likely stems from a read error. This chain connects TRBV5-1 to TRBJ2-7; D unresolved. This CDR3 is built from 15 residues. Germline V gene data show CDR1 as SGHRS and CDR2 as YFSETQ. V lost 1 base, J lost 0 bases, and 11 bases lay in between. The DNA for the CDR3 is TGCGCCAGCAGCTTGAGGGCAGGACCCTCCTACGAGCAGTACCTC. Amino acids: CASSLRAGPSYEQYL.

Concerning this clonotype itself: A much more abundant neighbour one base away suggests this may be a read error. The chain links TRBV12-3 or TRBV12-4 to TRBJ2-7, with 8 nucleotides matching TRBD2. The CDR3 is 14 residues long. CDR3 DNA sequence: TGTTCCAGCAGTTTAGCGGGGACTGGGATCGAGCAGTACTTC. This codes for CSSSLAGTGIEQYF.

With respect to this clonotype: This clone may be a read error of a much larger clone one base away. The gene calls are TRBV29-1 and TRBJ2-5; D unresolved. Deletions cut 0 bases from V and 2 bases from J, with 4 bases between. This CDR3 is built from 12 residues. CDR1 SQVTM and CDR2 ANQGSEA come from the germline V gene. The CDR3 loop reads CSVEEGQETQYF. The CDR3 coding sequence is TGCAGCGTTGAAGAGGGGCAAGAGACCCAGTACTTC.

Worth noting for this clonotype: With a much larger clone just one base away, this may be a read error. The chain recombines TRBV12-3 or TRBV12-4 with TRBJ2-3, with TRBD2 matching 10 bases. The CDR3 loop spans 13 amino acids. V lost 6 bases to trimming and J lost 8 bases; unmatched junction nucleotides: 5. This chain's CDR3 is CASSPIAGGTQYF. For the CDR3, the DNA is TGTGCCAGCAGCCCCATAGCGGGAGGTACGCAGTATTTT.

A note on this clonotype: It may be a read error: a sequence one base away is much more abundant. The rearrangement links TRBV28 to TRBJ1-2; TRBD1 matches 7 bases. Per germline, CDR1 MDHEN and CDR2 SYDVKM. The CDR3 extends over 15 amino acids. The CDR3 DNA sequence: TGTACCAGCAGTACCCCGACAGGGAGCTTTCCTGGCTACACCTTC. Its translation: CTSSTPTGSFPGYTF.

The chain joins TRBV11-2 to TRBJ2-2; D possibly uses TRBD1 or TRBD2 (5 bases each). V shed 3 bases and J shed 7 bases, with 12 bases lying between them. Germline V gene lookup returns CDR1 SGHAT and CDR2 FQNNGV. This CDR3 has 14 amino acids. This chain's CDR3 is CASSLITRGGELFF. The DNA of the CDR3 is TGTGCCAGCAGCTTGATAACGAGGGGCGGGGAGCTGTTTTTT.

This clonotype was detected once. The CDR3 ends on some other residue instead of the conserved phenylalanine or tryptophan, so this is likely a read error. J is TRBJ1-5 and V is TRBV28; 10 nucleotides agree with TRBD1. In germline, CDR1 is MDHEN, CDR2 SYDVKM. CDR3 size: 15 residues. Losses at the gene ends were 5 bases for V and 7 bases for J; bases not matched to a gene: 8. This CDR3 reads CASSDRTGGSQPQHY. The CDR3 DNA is TGTGCCAGCAGTGACCGGACAGGGGGTTCCCAGCCCCAGCATTAT.

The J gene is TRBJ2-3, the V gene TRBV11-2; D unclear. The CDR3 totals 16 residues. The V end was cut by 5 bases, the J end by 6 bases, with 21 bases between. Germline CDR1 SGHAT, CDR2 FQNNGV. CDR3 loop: CASSGSPAGVADTQYF. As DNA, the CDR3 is TGTGCCAGCAGCGGCAGCCCCGCAGGAGTGGCGGATACGCAGTATTTT.

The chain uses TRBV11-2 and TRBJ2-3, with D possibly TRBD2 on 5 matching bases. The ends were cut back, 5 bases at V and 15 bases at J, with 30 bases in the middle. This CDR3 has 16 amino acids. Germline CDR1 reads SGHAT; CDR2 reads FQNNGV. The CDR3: CASSRRSTGNTDMKYF. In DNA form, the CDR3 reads TGTGCCAGCAGCAGAAGAAGTACGGGGAACACAGATATGAAATATTTT.

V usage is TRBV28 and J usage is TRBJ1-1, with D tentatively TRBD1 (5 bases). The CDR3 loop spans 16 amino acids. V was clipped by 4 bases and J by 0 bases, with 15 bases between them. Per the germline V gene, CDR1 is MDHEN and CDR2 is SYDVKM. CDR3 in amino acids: CASSSAYRYMNTEAFF. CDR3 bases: TGTGCCAGCAGTTCCGCCTACAGGTACATGAACACTGAAGCTTTCTTT. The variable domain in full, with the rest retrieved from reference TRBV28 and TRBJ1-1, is DVKVTQSSRYLVKRTGEKVFLECVQDMDHENMFWYRQDPGLGLRLIYFSYDVKMKEKGDIPEGYSVSREKKERFSLILESASTNQTSMYLCASSSAYRYMNTEAFFGQGTRLTVV.

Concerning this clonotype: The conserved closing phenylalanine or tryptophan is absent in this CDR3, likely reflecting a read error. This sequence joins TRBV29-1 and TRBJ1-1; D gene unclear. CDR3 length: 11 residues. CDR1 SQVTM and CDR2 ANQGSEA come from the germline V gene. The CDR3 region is CNVRGNTEAFL. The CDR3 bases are TGCAACGTTCGAGGGAACACTGAAGCTTTCCTT.

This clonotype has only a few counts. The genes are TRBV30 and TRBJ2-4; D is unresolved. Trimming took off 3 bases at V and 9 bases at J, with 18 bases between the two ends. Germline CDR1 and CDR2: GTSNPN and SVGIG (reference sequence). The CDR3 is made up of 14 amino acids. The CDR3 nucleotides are TGTGCCTGGAGATCCATTAGCAGTGGGCCCATTCAGTACTTC. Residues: CAWRSISSGPIQYF.

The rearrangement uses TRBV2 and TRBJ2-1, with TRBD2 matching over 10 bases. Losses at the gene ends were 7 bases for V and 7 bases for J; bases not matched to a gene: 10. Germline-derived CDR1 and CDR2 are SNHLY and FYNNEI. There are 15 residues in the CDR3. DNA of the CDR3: TGTGCCAGCATTCCCCCTAGCGGGAGACCAAATGAGCAGTTCTTC. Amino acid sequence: CASIPPSGRPNEQFF.

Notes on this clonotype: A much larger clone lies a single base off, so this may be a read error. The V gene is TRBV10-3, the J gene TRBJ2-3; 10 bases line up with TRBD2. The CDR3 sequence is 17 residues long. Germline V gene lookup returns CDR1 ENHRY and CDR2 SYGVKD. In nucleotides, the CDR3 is TGTGCCGTCAGTGGGCCGGGACTAGCGTCTAGCACAGATACGCAGTATTTT. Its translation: CAVSGPGLASSTDTQYF.

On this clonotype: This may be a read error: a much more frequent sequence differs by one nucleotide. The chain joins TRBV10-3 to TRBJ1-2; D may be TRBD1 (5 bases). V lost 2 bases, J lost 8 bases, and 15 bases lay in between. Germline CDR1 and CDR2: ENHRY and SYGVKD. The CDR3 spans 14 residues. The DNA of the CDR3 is TGTGCCATCAGTGAGGGGAACGGGGGTAGCGGCTACACCTTC. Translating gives CAISEGNGGSGYTF.

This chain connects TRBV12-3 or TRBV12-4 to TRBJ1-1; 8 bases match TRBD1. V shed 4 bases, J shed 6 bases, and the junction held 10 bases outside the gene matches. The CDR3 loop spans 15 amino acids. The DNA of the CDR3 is TGTGCCAGCAGTTCCCAAGGACAGGGACGATCTGAAGCTTTCTTT. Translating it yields CASSSQGQGRSEAFF.

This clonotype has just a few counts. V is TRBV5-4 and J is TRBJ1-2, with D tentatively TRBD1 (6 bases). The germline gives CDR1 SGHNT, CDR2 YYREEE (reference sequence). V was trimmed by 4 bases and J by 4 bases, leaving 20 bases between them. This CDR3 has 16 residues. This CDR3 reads CASSMASRGNFYGYTF. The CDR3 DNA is TGTGCCAGCAGCATGGCGTCCAGGGGAAATTTCTATGGCTACACCTTC.

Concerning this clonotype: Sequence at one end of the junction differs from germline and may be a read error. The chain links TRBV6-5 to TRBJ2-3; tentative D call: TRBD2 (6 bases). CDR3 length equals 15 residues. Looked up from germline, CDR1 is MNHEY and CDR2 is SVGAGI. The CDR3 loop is CVSRAPGVDADTQYF. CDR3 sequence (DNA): TGTGTCAGCCGAGCTCCGGGGGTTGACGCAGATACGCAGTATTTT.

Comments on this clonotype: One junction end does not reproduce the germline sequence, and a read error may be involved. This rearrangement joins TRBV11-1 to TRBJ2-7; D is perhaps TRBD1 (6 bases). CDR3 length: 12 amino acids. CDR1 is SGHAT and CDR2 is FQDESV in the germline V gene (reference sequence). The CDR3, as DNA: TGTGTCAGCAGTCTCAAACAGGGCGAGCAGTACTTC. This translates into CVSSLKQGEQYF.

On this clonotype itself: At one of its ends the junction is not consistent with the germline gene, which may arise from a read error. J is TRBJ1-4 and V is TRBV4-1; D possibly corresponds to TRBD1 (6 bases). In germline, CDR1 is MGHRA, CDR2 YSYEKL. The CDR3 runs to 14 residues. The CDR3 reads CATSQDTQGQELFF. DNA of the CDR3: TGCGCCACCAGCCAAGATACCCAGGGGCAGGAACTGTTTTTT.

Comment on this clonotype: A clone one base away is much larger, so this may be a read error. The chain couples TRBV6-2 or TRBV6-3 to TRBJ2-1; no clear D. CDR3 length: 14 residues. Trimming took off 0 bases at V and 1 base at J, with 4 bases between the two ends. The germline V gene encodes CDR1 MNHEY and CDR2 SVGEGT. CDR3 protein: CASSYSLSYNEQFF. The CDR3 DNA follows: TGTGCCAGCAGTTACTCCCTATCCTACAATGAGCAGTTCTTC.

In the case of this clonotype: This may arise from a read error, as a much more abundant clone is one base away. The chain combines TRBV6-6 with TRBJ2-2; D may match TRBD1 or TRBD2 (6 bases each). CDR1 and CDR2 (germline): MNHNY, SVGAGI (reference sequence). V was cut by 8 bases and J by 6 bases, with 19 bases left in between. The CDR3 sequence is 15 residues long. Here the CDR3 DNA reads TGTGCCAGCGTCAGGGCGGGACAAATAGCCGGGGAGCTGTTTTTT. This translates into CASVRAGQIAGELFF.

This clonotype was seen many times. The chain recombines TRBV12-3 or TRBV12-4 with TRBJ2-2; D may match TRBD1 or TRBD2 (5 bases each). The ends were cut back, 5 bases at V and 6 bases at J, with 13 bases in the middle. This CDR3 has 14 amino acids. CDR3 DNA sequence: TGTGCCAGCAGTGTTCAGGGAGCCGCCGGGGAGCTGTTTTTT. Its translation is CASSVQGAAGELFF.